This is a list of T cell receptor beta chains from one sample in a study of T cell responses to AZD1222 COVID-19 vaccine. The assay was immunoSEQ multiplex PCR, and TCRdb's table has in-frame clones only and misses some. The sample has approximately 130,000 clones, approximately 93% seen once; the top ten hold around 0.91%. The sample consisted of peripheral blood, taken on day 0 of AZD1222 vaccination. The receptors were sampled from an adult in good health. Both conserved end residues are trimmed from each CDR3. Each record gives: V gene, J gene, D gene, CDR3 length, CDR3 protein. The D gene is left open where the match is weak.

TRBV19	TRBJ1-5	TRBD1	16	ASRNSLRQGYSNQPQH
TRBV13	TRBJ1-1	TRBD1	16	ASRHRTGGSDGNTEAF
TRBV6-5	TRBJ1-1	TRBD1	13	ASSSGQVVAAEAF
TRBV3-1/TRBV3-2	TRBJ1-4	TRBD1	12	ASSQRGQVEKLF
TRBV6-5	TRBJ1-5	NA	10	ASVEGGQPQH
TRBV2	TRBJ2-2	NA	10	ATAVGAGELF
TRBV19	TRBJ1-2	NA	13	ASSIGVGQPYGYT
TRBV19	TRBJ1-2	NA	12	ASSITTGPYGYT
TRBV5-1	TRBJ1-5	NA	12	ASSLTGGSQPQH
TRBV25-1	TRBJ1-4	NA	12	ASSGPGFNEKLF
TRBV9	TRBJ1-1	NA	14	ASSPSPGSSNTEAF
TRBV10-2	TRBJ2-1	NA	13	ASSERGSSYNEQF
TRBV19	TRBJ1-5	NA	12	ASSMIAFGQPQH
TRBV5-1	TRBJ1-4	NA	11	ASSNAQGEKLF
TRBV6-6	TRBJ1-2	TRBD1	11	ASRTGDIYGYT
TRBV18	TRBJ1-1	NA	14	ASSPGTGWWGTEAF
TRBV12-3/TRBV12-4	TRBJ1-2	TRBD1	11	ASSFEGAAGYT
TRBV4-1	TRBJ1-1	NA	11	ASSQGGNTEAF
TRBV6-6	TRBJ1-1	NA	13	ASRPGAPLNTEAF
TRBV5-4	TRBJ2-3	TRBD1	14	ASSSTKTGFIDTQY
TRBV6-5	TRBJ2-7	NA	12	ASSNIPVSYEQY
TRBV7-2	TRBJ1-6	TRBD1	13	ASSLVIQGGSPLH
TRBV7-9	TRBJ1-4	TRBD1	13	ASSLGDRENEKLF
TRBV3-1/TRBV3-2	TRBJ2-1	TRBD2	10	ASSQVAGGQF
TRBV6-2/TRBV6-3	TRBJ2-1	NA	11	ASSSLMGGAQF
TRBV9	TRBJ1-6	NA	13	ASSPGRVGNSPLH
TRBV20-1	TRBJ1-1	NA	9	SALGTGKAF
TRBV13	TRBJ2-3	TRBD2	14	ASSSASGGKTDTQY
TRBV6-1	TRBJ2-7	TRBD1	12	ASSEGDRFYGQY
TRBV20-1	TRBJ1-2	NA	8	SASNYGYT
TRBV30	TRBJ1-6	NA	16	AWRGRGKERVYNSPLH
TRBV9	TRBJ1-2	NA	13	ASSVVPYQAYGYT
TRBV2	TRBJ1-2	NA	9	ASRMGRGYT
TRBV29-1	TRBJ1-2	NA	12	SVEDRNLNYGYT
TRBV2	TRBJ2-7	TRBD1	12	ASSRTGGSYEQY
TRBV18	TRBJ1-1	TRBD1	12	ASSLKKQGPEAF
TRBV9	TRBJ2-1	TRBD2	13	ASSVDGGDYNEQF
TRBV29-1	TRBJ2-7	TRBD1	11	SGAGTGLYEQY
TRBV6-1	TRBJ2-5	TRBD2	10	ASSHQTSVQY
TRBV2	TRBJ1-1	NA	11	ASRDDTNTEAF
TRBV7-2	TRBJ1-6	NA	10	ASSLVGPPLH
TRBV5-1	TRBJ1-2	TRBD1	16	ASSFRQGLAAYNYGYT
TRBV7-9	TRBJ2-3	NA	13	ASSLGVGLGDTQY
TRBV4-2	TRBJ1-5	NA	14	ASSQDGVVGNQPQH
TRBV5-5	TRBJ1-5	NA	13	ASSFRDTSNQPQH